These 11 T cell receptor beta chains share one sample of origin, sequenced in a study of blood T cell repertoires in COVID-19. Repertoires were generated with immunoSEQ multiplex PCR, while TCRdb's copy carries only in-frame clones and drops some. The repertoire consists of under 200,000 clones, with more than 60% occurring once and the leading ten covering 2.8%. The sequenced sample consisted of peripheral blood. These TCRs come from an older man with acute or convalescent COVID-19.

The chain combines TRBV28 with TRBJ2-7, with a weak D call TRBD2 (6 bases). The CDR3 loop spans 16 amino acids. Germline V CDR1 and CDR2: MDHEN, SYDVKM. Trimming took off 5 bases at V and 0 bases at J, with 17 bases between the two ends. CDR3 residues: CASSIHYGTHSYEQYF. The CDR3 coding sequence is TGTGCCAGCAGTATACACTACGGGACTCACTCCTACGAGCAGTACTTC.

This clone was observed a few times. In the same sample, other DNA sequences code for this CDR3. The CDR3 loop reads CASSYSTGGSYEQYF. In DNA form, the CDR3 reads TGTGCCAGCAGTTACTCGACAGGGGGATCCTACGAGCAGTACTTC. The chain carries TRBV6-5 and TRBJ2-7; 9 bases map to TRBD1. With V trimmed by 0 bases and J by 1 base, 1 base remained unmatched. The CDR3 runs to 15 residues. The germline V gene encodes CDR1 MNHEY and CDR2 SVGAGI.

V usage is TRBV7-6 and J usage is TRBJ2-1; TRBD1 agrees at 9 bases. Per the germline V gene, CDR1 is SGHVS and CDR2 is FNYEAQ. The CDR3 is made up of 14 amino acids. V shed 7 bases and J 9 bases; nucleotides not matched to a gene: 10. Here the CDR3 DNA reads TGTGCCAGCAAAACCGGGACAGGGTATAGTGAGCAGTTCTTC. As protein: CASKTGTGYSEQFF.

This clone occurred a few times. The chain carries TRBV7-3 and TRBJ2-7; perhaps TRBD1 as D (5 bases). The length of the CDR3 is 12 residues. Per the germline V gene, CDR1 is SGHTA and CDR2 is FQGTGA. The ends were cut back, 8 bases at V and 0 bases at J, with 8 bases in the middle. This CDR3 is CASGTGSYEQYF. The CDR3 DNA reads TGTGCCAGCGGAACAGGCTCCTACGAGCAGTACTTC. The variable domain in full, completed from reference TRBV7-3 and TRBJ2-7, reads GAGVSQTPSNKVTEKGKYVELRCDPISGHTALYWYRQSLGQGPEFLIYFQGTGAADDSGLPNDRFFAVRPEGSVSTLKIQRTERGDSAVYLCASGTGSYEQYFGPGTRLTVT.

This chain links TRBV7-9 with TRBJ1-1; a weak D match, TRBD1 (6 bases). The CDR3 length is 14 residues. CDR1 and CDR2 from the germline V gene are SEHNR and FQNEAQ (reference sequence). With 1 base removed from V and 5 bases from J, the gap between germline ends came to 11 bases. The CDR3 here is CASSLGGRGTEAFF. The CDR3 nucleotides read TGTGCCAGCAGCTTAGGGGGAAGGGGGACTGAAGCTTTCTTT.

The rearrangement links TRBV10-3 to TRBJ1-1; a weak D match, TRBD1 (5 bases). This CDR3 region has 12 residues. Germline V CDR1 and CDR2: ENHRY, SYGVKD. V was cut by 10 bases and J by 4 bases, with 13 bases left in between. In nucleotides, the CDR3 is TGTGCCACGACAGCGAGGAGCACTGAAGCTTTCTTT. Translated, it gives CATTARSTEAFF.

The chain employs TRBV5-1 and TRBJ2-4; D remains unclear. Trimming removed 4 bases from V and 1 base from J, with 9 bases in between. This CDR3 has 14 amino acids. Germline V gene data show CDR1 as SGHRS and CDR2 as YFSETQ. The CDR3 loop reads CASSPVGAKNIQYF. The CDR3 coding sequence is TGCGCCAGCAGCCCGGTCGGGGCCAAAAACATTCAGTACTTC.

V and J are TRBV11-2 and TRBJ2-3; 10 nucleotides match TRBD2. This CDR3 contains 18 residues. V dropped 1 base and J dropped 0; count of bases not matched to a gene: 7. The V gene's germline CDR1 is SGHAT and CDR2 FQNNGV. This CDR3 is CASSLGLAGASSTDTQYF. The CDR3 DNA sequence: TGTGCCAGCAGCTTAGGGCTAGCGGGGGCCTCTAGCACAGATACGCAGTATTTT. The whole variable domain, remainder taken from reference TRBV11-2 and TRBJ2-3, is EAGVAQSPRYKIIEKRQSVAFWCNPISGHATLYWYQQILGQGPKLLIQFQNNGVVDDSQLPKDRFSAERLKGVDSTLKIQPAKLEDSAVYLCASSLGLAGASSTDTQYFGPGTRLTVL.

The chain has TRBV5-1 and TRBJ1-1, with TRBD1 matching 8 bases. With V trimmed by 4 bases and J by 5 bases, 10 bases remained unmatched. The CDR3 is 15 residues long. From germline, CDR1 is SGHRS and CDR2 YFSETQ. In DNA, the CDR3 is TGCGCCAGCAGCACAGGACAGGGCCGAGGGACTGAAGCTTTCTTT. It is translated as CASSTGQGRGTEAFF.

V is TRBV12-3 or TRBV12-4 and J is TRBJ2-1; 9 bases are shared with TRBD2. The CDR3 sequence is 13 residues long. DNA of the CDR3: TGTGCGAGCGGGGGGACTTTAGGAGTTGAGCAGTTCTTC. It specifies CASGGTLGVEQFF.

For this clone: In the same sample, other DNA sequences code for this CDR3. The chain links TRBV5-1 to TRBJ1-1; D gene ambiguous. The CDR3 spans 14 residues. Trimming removed 3 bases at V and 0 bases at J, with 9 bases between. The germline V gene has CDR1 SGHRS and CDR2 YFSETQ. CDR3 region: CASSSTGLNTEAFF. The CDR3 DNA is TGCGCCAGCAGCTCTACGGGATTGAACACTGAAGCTTTCTTT.